This T cell receptor (beta chain) was identified during a study of shared clonotypes between healthy human individuals. Remarks on this clone: Its antigen remains unknown.

Broader study findings: In contrast to clonotypes shared by all four donors, non-shared clonotypes had lower generation probabilities.

Germline CDR1 is MNHNS and CDR2 is SASEGT. The CDR3 is made up of 13 amino acids. Trimming cost V 8 bases and J 3 bases, with 14 bases left between them. CD45RO-negative CD8 cells positively selected for CCR7 made up the naive population, which excluded terminally differentiated effector memory CD45RA+ cells. TCRdb's table, derived via immunoSEQ multiplex PCR, lists solely in-frame clones and lacks some. Seen here are about 680,000 clones, about 90% observed once, and the top ten hold 24%. Specimen: naive CD8+ T cells sorted from blood. The chain uses TRBV6-1 and TRBJ2-7; D gene unclear. The origin of this receptor is a man aged 30 to 39 in good health. CDR3 residues: CASGVIRHYEQYF. CDR3 DNA: TGTGCCAGCGGAGTTATCCGCCACTACGAGCAGTACTTC.